A selection of T cell receptor beta chains follows, all from one sample in a study of shared clonotypes between healthy human individuals. Measured with immunoSEQ multiplex PCR; TCRdb has only the in-frame clones, and not every one. The sample records hundreds of thousands of clones, around 72% being singletons. The sequencing sample was made of memory CD4+ T cells sorted from blood. These receptors were taken from a young woman in good health. Each CDR3 is given with its conserved first and last residue. The D gene is left open where the match is weak. Rows may omit the clone size; those that give it use once, few, many or a size class.

clone size | D gene | J gene | V gene | CDR3 protein | CDR3 DNA
NA | TRBD2 | TRBJ2-2 | TRBV5-1 | CASSNPRGAGELFF | TGCGCCAGCAGCAACCCCCGGGGGGCCGGGGAGCTGTTTTTT
NA | NA | TRBJ2-7 | TRBV5-4 | CASSSGLSSYEQYF | TGTGCCAGCAGCTCGGGACTGAGCTCCTACGAGCAGTACTTC
NA | NA | TRBJ1-2 | TRBV19 | CASRPGEQFYGYTF | TGTGCCAGCCGGCCCGGAGAGCAGTTCTATGGCTACACCTTC
NA | TRBD1 | TRBJ1-2 | TRBV9 | CASSVDEGASGYGYTF | TGTGCCAGCAGCGTAGATGAGGGGGCGTCGGGCTATGGCTACACCTTC
NA | TRBD2 | TRBJ2-7 | TRBV6-1 | CASRTSGSRFEQYF | TGTGCCAGCAGAACTAGCGGGAGTCGGTTCGAGCAGTACTTC
once | TRBD2 | TRBJ2-2 | TRBV5-1 | CASRTGTISGGTGELFF | TGCGCCAGCAGAACCGGGACCATCTCGGGGGGGACCGGGGAGCTGTTTTTT
NA | TRBD1 | TRBJ1-2 | TRBV7-8 | CASSLRAGGAGGYTF | TGTGCCAGCAGCTTAAGGGCAGGGGGCGCCGGGGGCTACACCTTC
NA | NA | TRBJ2-2 | TRBV5-1 | CASSPNAGLGGGELFF | TGCGCCAGCAGCCCGAACGCGGGATTAGGCGGCGGGGAGCTGTTTTTT
many | NA | TRBJ1-4 | TRBV7-6 | CASSSSTEKLFF | TGTGCCAGCAGCTCCTCAACTGAAAAACTGTTTTTT
NA | NA | TRBJ2-7 | TRBV28 | CASEGSEAYEQYF | TGTGCCAGCGAAGGGTCGGAGGCTTACGAGCAGTACTTC
NA | TRBD1 | TRBJ1-3 | TRBV5-1 | CASSRNRDRAGNTIYF | TGCGCCAGCAGCCGAAATCGGGACAGGGCGGGAAACACCATATATTTT
NA | NA | TRBJ2-2 | TRBV5-1 | CASSFSGNTGELFF | TGCGCCAGCAGCTTTTCAGGCAACACCGGGGAGCTGTTTTTT
NA | TRBD2 | TRBJ2-2 | TRBV10-2 | CASSTSENTGELFF | TGCGCCAGCAGCACTAGCGAGAACACCGGGGAGCTGTTTTTT
NA | NA | TRBJ1-2 | TRBV7-9 | CASSPTWTDTVYGYTF | TGTGCCAGCAGCCCTACCTGGACCGACACAGTATATGGCTACACCTTC
NA | NA | TRBJ2-7 | TRBV2 | CASSEEGGYPLEQYF | TGTGCCAGCAGTGAAGAAGGGGGTTACCCCCTCGAGCAGTACTTC
NA | NA | TRBJ2-2 | TRBV9 | CASSYKAFTGELFF | TGTGCCAGCAGCTATAAAGCGTTCACCGGGGAGCTGTTTTTT
NA | NA | TRBJ2-7 | TRBV6-5 | CASRDGFQQYF | TGTGCCAGCAGGGACGGGTTTCAGCAGTACTTC
few | TRBD1 | TRBJ1-1 | TRBV5-4 | CASSFGQGVTEAFF | TGTGCCAGCAGCTTCGGACAGGGGGTGACTGAAGCTTTCTTT
NA | TRBD2 | TRBJ2-6 | TRBV27 | CASAASGRVLGANVLTF | TGTGCCAGCGCCGCTAGCGGGAGGGTTTTAGGGGCCAACGTCCTGACTTTC
NA | NA | TRBJ2-2 | TRBV15 | CATSKPATGELFF | TGTGCCACCAGCAAGCCGGCCACCGGGGAGCTGTTTTTT
NA | NA | TRBJ2-1 | TRBV7-7 | CASSTGTHNEQFF | TGTGCCAGCAGCACGGGAACTCACAATGAGCAGTTCTTC